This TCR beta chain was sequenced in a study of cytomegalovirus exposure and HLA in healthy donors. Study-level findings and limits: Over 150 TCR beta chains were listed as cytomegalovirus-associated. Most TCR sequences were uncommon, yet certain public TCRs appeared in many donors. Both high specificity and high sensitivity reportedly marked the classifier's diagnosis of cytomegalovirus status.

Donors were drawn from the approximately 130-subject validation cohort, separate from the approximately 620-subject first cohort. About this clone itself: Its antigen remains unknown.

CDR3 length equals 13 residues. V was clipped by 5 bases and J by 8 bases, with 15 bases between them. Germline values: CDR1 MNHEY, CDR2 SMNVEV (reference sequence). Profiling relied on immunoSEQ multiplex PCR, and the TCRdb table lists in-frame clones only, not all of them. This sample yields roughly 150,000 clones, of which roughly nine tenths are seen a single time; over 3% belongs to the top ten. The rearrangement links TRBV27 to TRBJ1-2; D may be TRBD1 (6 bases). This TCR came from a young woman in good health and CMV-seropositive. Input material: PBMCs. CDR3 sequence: CASSPLTGLGYTF. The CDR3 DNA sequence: TGTGCCAGCAGTCCCCTTACAGGGTTGGGCTACACCTTC.